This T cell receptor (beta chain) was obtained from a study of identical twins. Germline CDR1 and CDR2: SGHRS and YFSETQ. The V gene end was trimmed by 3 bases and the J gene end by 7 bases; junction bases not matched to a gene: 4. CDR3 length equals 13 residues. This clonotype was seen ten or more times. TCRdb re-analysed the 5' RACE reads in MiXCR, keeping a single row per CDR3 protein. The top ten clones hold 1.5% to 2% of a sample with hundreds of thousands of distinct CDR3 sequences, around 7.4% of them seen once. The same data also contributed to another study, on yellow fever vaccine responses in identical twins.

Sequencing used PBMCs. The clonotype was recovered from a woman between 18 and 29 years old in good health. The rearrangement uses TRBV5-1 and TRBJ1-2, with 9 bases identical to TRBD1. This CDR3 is CASSWDRVFGYTF. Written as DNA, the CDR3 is TGCGCCAGCAGCTGGGACAGGGTCTTTGGCTACACCTTC.